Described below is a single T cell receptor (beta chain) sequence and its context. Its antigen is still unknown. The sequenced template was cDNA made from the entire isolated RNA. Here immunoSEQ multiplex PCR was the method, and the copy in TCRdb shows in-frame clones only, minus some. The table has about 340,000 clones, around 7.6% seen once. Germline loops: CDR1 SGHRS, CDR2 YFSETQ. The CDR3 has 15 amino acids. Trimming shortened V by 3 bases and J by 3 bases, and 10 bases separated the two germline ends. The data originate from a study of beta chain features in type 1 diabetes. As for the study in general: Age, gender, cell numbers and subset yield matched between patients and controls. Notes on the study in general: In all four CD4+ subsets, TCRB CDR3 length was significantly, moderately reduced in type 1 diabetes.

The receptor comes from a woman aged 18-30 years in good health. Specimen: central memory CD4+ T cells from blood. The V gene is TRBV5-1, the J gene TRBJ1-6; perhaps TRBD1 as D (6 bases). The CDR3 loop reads CASSYDRLYNSPLHF. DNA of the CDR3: TGCGCCAGCAGCTATGACAGGCTCTATAATTCACCCCTCCACTTT.